This T cell receptor (beta chain) is drawn from a study of radiotherapy plus CTLA-4 blockade in lung cancer. The overall study: Overall, 18% of patients showed an objective response, while 25% to 35% attained disease control.

The study treated chemo-refractory metastatic non-small-cell lung cancer patients with focal radiation plus ipilimumab CTLA-4 blockade. Assay used: immunoSEQ multiplex PCR; TCRdb lists only in-frame clones, some missing. The table has around 78,000 clones, roughly 79% seen once. Study observations and caveats: Following radiotherapy plus ipilimumab, tumor-derived TCR clones expanded in the blood. Early shifts in blood T cell clones, with interferon-beta, reportedly predicted response best.

CDR1 is SGHDN, CDR2 FVKESK, per germline. V was shortened by 0 bases and J by 10 bases, with 12 bases between the two germline ends. The CDR3 is 13 residues long. Concerning this clone: Its target is unknown.

The rearrangement uses TRBV14 and TRBJ1-1; the D gene is possibly TRBD1 (5 bases). Material: peripheral blood, obtained from a patient treated with radiotherapy plus ipilimumab. The sequence came from a human donor with non-small cell lung cancer who had a partial response to radiotherapy plus ipilimumab. Some clones in this sample may be carry-over from other donors' samples. In nucleotides, the CDR3 is TGTGCCAGCAGCCAAGACCCCAGGGCGAGAGCTTTCTTT. Its protein is CASSQDPRARAFF.